This T cell receptor (beta chain) is from a study of blood T cell repertoires in COVID-19. In the study overall: Whether acute or convalescent, the COVID-19 samples came from the United States, Italy and Spain. PBMCs, B-cell-depleted T cells, or T cells were the source of the cDNA or gDNA that made up the material.

Original handling: Estimation of nucleated cell counts was performed using reference gene primer amplification. Assay: immunoSEQ multiplex PCR; the TCRdb copy retains only in-frame clones and omits some. V and J calls and clone size are those listed in that table; D and trimming were worked out from the DNA. The table lists about 140,000 clones, over 80% of them singletons. The CDR3 loop spans 14 amino acids. V lost 4 bases, J lost 4 bases, and 6 bases stayed unmatched. CDR1 is SGHRS and CDR2 is YFSETQ in the germline V gene. The sequencing sample was made of peripheral blood. The clonotype comes from a woman aged 45-59 years with acute or convalescent COVID-19. The chain is built from TRBV5-1 and TRBJ1-2; TRBD1 matches at 8 bases. CDR3: CASSPGQGPYGYTF. CDR3 coding DNA: TGCGCCAGCAGCCCCGGACAGGGTCCCTATGGCTACACCTTC.